Given below is one T cell receptor (beta chain) in context. As yet, its antigen is unknown. The CDR3 is 15 amino acids. CDR1 and CDR2 from the germline V gene are SGHAT and FQNNGV. V was clipped by 5 bases and J by 5 bases, with 17 bases between them. A multiplex PCR was run with 60 Vbeta primers and 13 Jbeta primers. TCRdb's copy holds only in-frame clones and misses some; the assay was immunoSEQ multiplex PCR. This sample's clone table lists 70,000 to 80,000 clones. This entry is derived from a study of cytomegalovirus exposure and HLA in healthy donors. Study as a whole: Out of roughly 170 million T cells, an earlier analysis found roughly 110 million unique TCR beta sequences in total. For the approximately 410 genotyped donors, over 80% fell within the Caucasian-associated ancestry cluster. General study points: Exclusion as indistinguishable affected some V segments, including TRBV6-2 and TRBV6-3. Among TCR beta chains of equal frequency, HLA-associated ones were more clonally expanded in a later analysis.

The chain links TRBV11-2 to TRBJ2-3, with D possibly being TRBD2 (6 bases). The source of this sequence is a man in his forties in good health and CMV-seronegative. Sequencing was carried out using PBMCs. CDR3 loop: CASSPGGAGGDTQYF. As DNA, the CDR3 is TGTGCCAGCAGCCCCGGTGGGGCCGGGGGAGATACGCAGTATTTT.